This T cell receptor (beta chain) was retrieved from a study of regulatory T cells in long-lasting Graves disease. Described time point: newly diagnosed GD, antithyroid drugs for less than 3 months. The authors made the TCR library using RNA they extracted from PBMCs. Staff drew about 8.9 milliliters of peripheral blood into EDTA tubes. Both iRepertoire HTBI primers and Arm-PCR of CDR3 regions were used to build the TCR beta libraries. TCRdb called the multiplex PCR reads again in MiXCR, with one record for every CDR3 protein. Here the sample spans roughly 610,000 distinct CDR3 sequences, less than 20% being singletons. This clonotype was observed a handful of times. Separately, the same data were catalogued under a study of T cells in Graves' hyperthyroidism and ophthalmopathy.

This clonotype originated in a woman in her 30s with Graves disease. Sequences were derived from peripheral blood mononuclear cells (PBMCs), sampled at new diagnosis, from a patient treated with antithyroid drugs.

Here the CDR3 reads CSARDKRGEGYTF. The CDR3 DNA is TGCAGTGCTAGAGATAAGAGGGGGGAGGGCTACACCTTC. The chain joins TRBV20-1 to TRBJ1-2, with D perhaps matching TRBD1 (6 bases). The V end lost 0 bases, the J end lost 8 bases, and 13 bases lay between the germline ends. CDR1 is DFQATT and CDR2 is SNEGSKA in the germline V gene (reference sequence). CDR3 length equals 13 residues.